These 23 T cell receptor beta chains were sequenced from one sample in a study of shared clonotypes between healthy human individuals (dated by TCRdb to 2018 to 2020). The library was built by means of the immunoSEQ multiplex PCR assay. Not all clones reach the TCRdb copy of this immuneACCESS table, which keeps in-frame sequences only. Checked studies attribute under half of the gap to unresolved V genes and leave the rest unexplained. This sample lists about 530,000 clones; almost 80% were detected once. Clones ranked in the top ten supply about an eighth of the sample. Sequencing was done on a sample of PBMCs. All receptors derive from a woman in her thirties or forties in good health. Some clones in this sample may be carry-over from other donors' samples.

This clone turned up a few times. The CDR3 spells CASSLAGTNEQYF. Here the CDR3 DNA reads TGTGCCAGCAGCTTGGCAGGGACGAACGAGCAGTACTTC. The V call is TRBV5-4, the J call TRBJ2-7; D could derive from TRBD1 or TRBD2 (5 bases each). Germline values: CDR1 SGHNT, CDR2 YYREEE (reference sequence). Trimming removed 0 bases at V and 5 bases at J, with 9 bases between. This CDR3 contains 13 residues.

The gene calls are TRBV18 and TRBJ2-6; D may match TRBD1 or TRBD2 (5 bases each). This CDR3 spans 15 amino acids. Trimming shortened V by 0 bases and J by 4 bases, and 7 bases separated the two germline ends. Germline V gene data show CDR1 as KGHSH and CDR2 as LQKENI. The CDR3 DNA is TGTGCCAGCTCACCACCGGGGGTCGGGGCCAACGTCCTGACTTTC. Its protein is CASSPPGVGANVLTF.

J is TRBJ1-1 and V is TRBV11-2; no reliable D call. V lost 1 base and J lost 11, with 14 bases in between. Germline assignment: CDR1 SGHAT and CDR2 FQNNGV. The CDR3 has 13 residues. For the CDR3, the DNA is TGTGCCAGCAGCTTAGTGGGGTTACGCCGCGCTTTCTTT. It is translated as CASSLVGLRRAFF.

The rearrangement joins TRBV6-6 to TRBJ2-2; unclear D gene. V was cut by 6 bases and J by 1 base, with 9 bases left in between. The CDR3 spans 14 residues. CDR1 is MNHNY and CDR2 is SVGAGI in the germline V gene (reference sequence). The CDR3 protein is CASRADMNTGELFF. CDR3 in DNA: TGTGCCAGCAGGGCCGACATGAACACCGGGGAGCTGTTTTTT.

Only one count was recorded for this clone. The chain couples TRBV9 to TRBJ2-1, with TRBD2 matching over 12 bases. V shed 3 bases, J shed 2 bases, and the junction held 6 bases outside the gene matches. The CDR3 totals 17 residues. The germline gives CDR1 SGDLS, CDR2 YYNGEE. The CDR3 is CASSGSRLAGAYNEQFF. In DNA, the CDR3 is TGTGCCAGCAGCGGCTCCAGACTAGCGGGAGCCTACAATGAGCAGTTCTTC.

This clone was found a few times. The rearrangement joins TRBV5-8 to TRBJ2-2, with 14 bases that match TRBD2. The junction had 3 bases not matched to a gene; V was cut back by 2 bases and J by 3 bases. Germline loops: CDR1 SGHTS, CDR2 YDEGEE. The CDR3 sequence is 17 residues long. CDR3 amino acids: CASSFPTSGRDTGELFF. CDR3 in DNA: TGTGCCAGCAGCTTCCCGACTAGCGGGAGGGACACCGGGGAGCTGTTTTTT.

This clone was seen a single time. V is TRBV27 and J is TRBJ2-4; 8 positions agree with TRBD1. V trimming: 2 bases; J trimming: 2 bases; junction bases outside the gene matches: 8. The CDR3 spans 17 residues. Germline V gene data show CDR1 as MNHEY and CDR2 as SMNVEV (reference sequence). CDR3 nucleotide sequence: TGTGCCAGCAGTTTACGGGCAGGGGGCAAAACCAAAAACATTCAGTACTTC. Translated: CASSLRAGGKTKNIQYF.

The gene calls are TRBV18 and TRBJ2-1; no clear D gene. Germline loops: CDR1 KGHSH, CDR2 LQKENI. This CDR3 has 14 amino acids. Trimming removed 2 bases from V and 3 bases from J, with 8 bases in between. CDR3 nucleotide sequence: TGTGCCAGCTCACCAGATACAAGCTACAATGAGCAGTTCTTC. This codes for CASSPDTSYNEQFF. The full variable domain, rest sourced from reference TRBV18 and TRBJ2-1, is NAGVMQNPRHLVRRRGQEARLRCSPMKGHSHVYWYRQLPEEGLKFMVYLQKENIIDESGMPKERFSAEFPKEGPSILRIQQVVRGDSAAYFCASSPDTSYNEQFFGPGTRLTVL.

The chain combines TRBV5-1 with TRBJ1-5; 8 positions match TRBD1. V dropped 4 bases and J dropped 5; count of bases not matched to a gene: 5. Germline V gene lookup returns CDR1 SGHRS and CDR2 YFSETQ. There are 14 residues in the CDR3. CDR3: CASSTGQGDQPQHF. CDR3 sequence (DNA): TGCGCCAGCAGCACCGGACAGGGAGATCAGCCCCAGCATTTT.

Of note for this clone: The sample holds other DNA sequences that translate to the same CDR3. The chain has TRBV9 and TRBJ2-1, with 7 bases lining up with TRBD2. The germline V gene encodes CDR1 SGDLS and CDR2 YYNGEE. With V trimmed by 0 bases and J by 4 bases, 4 bases remained unmatched. The CDR3 has 15 amino acids. The CDR3 DNA reads as TGTGCCAGCAGCGTAGTTGCTAGCGGTTACAATGAGCAGTTCTTC. Residues: CASSVVASGYNEQFF.

V is TRBV18 and J is TRBJ1-3; D remains unclear. The germline V gene has CDR1 KGHSH and CDR2 LQKENI. This CDR3 contains 14 residues. Trimming shortened V by 2 bases and J by 0 bases, and 5 bases separated the two germline ends. CDR3 residues: CASSPDYSGNTIYF. The CDR3 nucleotides are TGTGCCAGCTCACCAGATTACTCTGGAAACACCATATATTTT.

This chain uses TRBV10-3 with TRBJ2-2; a weak D match, TRBD1 (6 bases). V was pared by 5 bases and J by 6 bases, with 16 bases between. CDR1 and CDR2 (germline): ENHRY, SYGVKD. The CDR3 sequence is 15 residues long. The CDR3 is CAISNTGREAGELFF. The CDR3 nucleotides read TGTGCCATCAGTAATACAGGGCGCGAGGCCGGGGAGCTGTTTTTT.

The chain couples TRBV30 to TRBJ1-1; D might be TRBD1 (5 bases). Trimming shortened V by 0 bases and J by 2 bases, and 22 bases separated the two germline ends. The CDR3 runs 18 residues. CDR1 is GTSNPN and CDR2 is SVGIG in the germline V gene (reference sequence). In DNA form, the CDR3 reads TGTGCCTGGAGTGTATTCGGGGGGAATGGAATGGGAAACACTGAAGCTTTCTTT. Protein: CAWSVFGGNGMGNTEAFF.

This chain connects TRBV18 to TRBJ2-3, with unresolved D. Trimming shortened V by 0 bases and J by 5 bases, and 3 bases separated the two germline ends. Per the germline V gene, CDR1 is KGHSH and CDR2 is LQKENI. This CDR3 has 12 amino acids. The CDR3, as DNA: TGTGCCAGCTCACCACCGGGAGATACGCAGTATTTT. As protein: CASSPPGDTQYF.

V usage is TRBV11-1 and J usage is TRBJ2-7, with D uncertain. Germline V gives CDR1 SGHAT, CDR2 FQDESV (reference sequence). CDR3 length equals 13 residues. V lost 1 base to trimming and J lost 5 bases, with 9 bases between them. The chain's CDR3 is CASSLDQVHEQYF. The CDR3 nucleotides are TGTGCCAGCAGCTTAGACCAGGTCCACGAGCAGTACTTC.

About this clone: A far larger clone is one nucleotide away, so this likely arose from a read error. The gene calls are TRBV6-5 and TRBJ1-1, with no clear D. The germline gives CDR1 MNHEY, CDR2 SVGAGI. The CDR3 has 13 amino acids. V lost 4 bases, J lost 1 base, and 7 bases lay in between. The CDR3 sequence is CASSSTANTEAFF. The CDR3 DNA reads as TGTGCCAGCAGTTCCACAGCGAACACTGAAGCTTTCTTT.

The rearrangement uses TRBV5-1 and TRBJ2-2, with a tentative D call TRBD2 (5 bases). This CDR3 contains 12 residues. With 4 bases removed from V and 6 bases from J, the gap between germline ends came to 7 bases. Germline CDR1 is SGHRS and CDR2 is YFSETQ. The CDR3 loop is CASSQRAGELFF. The CDR3 nucleotides are TGCGCCAGCAGCCAGAGGGCCGGGGAGCTGTTTTTT.

This chain joins TRBV7-8 and TRBJ2-7, with 11 bases fitting TRBD1. This CDR3 has 15 amino acids. The J segment lost 7 bases and the V segment lost 5 bases, leaving 10 bases of the junction unmatched. CDR1 SGHVS and CDR2 FQNEAQ come from the germline V gene. The CDR3, as DNA: TGTGCCAGCAGCCCGATAGGGGGACAGGGGGTAGAGCAGTACTTC. Translation: CASSPIGGQGVEQYF.

This chain joins TRBV5-8 and TRBJ2-1; D remains unclear. CDR3 length: 16 residues. Between the trimmed V and J ends, which lost 5 bases and 0 bases, there was a span of 15 bases. From germline, CDR1 is SGHTS and CDR2 YDEGEE. CDR3 coding DNA: TGTGCCAGCAGTAAGAGGTCGACGGCCTCCTACAATGAGCAGTTCTTC. This encodes CASSKRSTASYNEQFF.

The J gene is TRBJ1-1, the V gene TRBV19; a weak D match, TRBD1 (6 bases). Germline V CDR1 and CDR2: LNHDA, SQIVND (reference sequence). The CDR3 runs 15 residues. Trimming removed 7 bases from V and 0 bases from J, with 15 bases in between. The CDR3 protein is CASTTTGRLNTEAFF. CDR3 in DNA: TGTGCCAGTACCACTACAGGGAGACTGAACACTGAAGCTTTCTTT.

In DNA, the CDR3 is TGTGCCAGCAGTGGAAGACTTACAGGGGGCTTAACGAACACTGAAGCTTTCTTT. As protein: CASSGRLTGGLTNTEAFF. The V and J genes are TRBV6-1 and TRBJ1-1; 9 bases are shared with TRBD1. The trim removed 4 bases at V and 1 base at J, leaving 13 bases unmatched. The V gene's germline CDR1 is MNHNS and CDR2 SASEGT. There are 18 residues in the CDR3.

The V gene is TRBV30, the J gene TRBJ2-7, with 11 bases identical to TRBD2. CDR3 length: 14 amino acids. In germline, CDR1 is GTSNPN, CDR2 SVGIG (reference sequence). Germline trimming cut 0 bases from V and 6 bases from J; bases unmatched to any gene: 4. DNA for the CDR3: TGTGCCTGGAGTGTGGTAGCGGGAGGGGGCGAGCAGTACTTC. It yields the protein CAWSVVAGGGEQYF.

The chain carries TRBV10-1 and TRBJ2-7; 12 bases are a match to TRBD2. Germline CDR1 and CDR2: WNHNN and SYGVQD (reference sequence). J gave up 1 base and V 3 bases, and 1 base lay outside the gene matches. This CDR3 comprises 15 residues. The CDR3: CASSDGLAGSYEQYF. Written as DNA, the CDR3 is TGCGCCAGCAGTGACGGACTAGCGGGATCCTACGAGCAGTACTTC.